This is a list of T cell receptor beta chains from one sample in a study of blood T cell repertoires in COVID-19. Generated by immunoSEQ multiplex PCR, the TCRdb table keeps only in-frame clones and is missing some. The sample consists of 250,000 or so clones, over 90% of them appearing once. The sequencing input was peripheral blood. Receptors were obtained from a man aged 30 to 45 with COVID-19, enrolled during active disease. The CDR3 runs from the conserved cysteine through the conserved F or W. A D gene is named only where the DNA matches it firmly. Rows give clone size only sometimes, using once, few, many, or a class for an expanded clone.

CDR3 DNA,CDR3 protein,V gene,J gene,D gene,clone size
TGTGCCTGGTTTAGGAACACTGAAGCTTTCTTT,CAWFRNTEAFF,TRBV30,TRBJ1-1,NA,NA
TGTGCCAGCAGCTTACAGGAAGGCACTGAAGCTTTCTTT,CASSLQEGTEAFF,TRBV5-4,TRBJ1-1,NA,NA
TGCGCCAGCAGCCCCAGAGGGACAGGGCGCACAGATACGCAGTATTTT,CASSPRGTGRTDTQYF,TRBV4-1,TRBJ2-3,TRBD1,NA
TGCGCCAGCAGCTTGGCCCCCCGGGGAGGCAATCAGCCCCAGCATTTT,CASSLAPRGGNQPQHF,TRBV5-1,TRBJ1-5,NA,NA
TGTGCCAGCAGTGAAGCGCTTCGGGGGGGCAAAGTGACCCAGTACTTC,CASSEALRGGKVTQYF,TRBV2,TRBJ2-5,TRBD2,NA
TGTGCCAGCAGCCAAGGAGTGGGACTAGTTTTAGATACGCAGTATTTT,CASSQGVGLVLDTQYF,TRBV3-1/TRBV3-2,TRBJ2-3,TRBD2,NA
TGTGCCAGCTCACCAACAGGGGCTCAGCCCCAGCATTTT,CASSPTGAQPQHF,TRBV18,TRBJ1-5,TRBD1,NA
TGTGCCAGCAGCTTAGATCAGGGATTTTATGGCTACACCTTC,CASSLDQGFYGYTF,TRBV11-2,TRBJ1-2,NA,NA
TGTGCCAGCACCCCGAGGACAGGGGACGCCTTGGGAGGACTGGGGCAGTTCTTC,CASTPRTGDALGGLGQFF,TRBV27,TRBJ2-1,TRBD1,NA
TGTGCCAGCGGGGAGGGGTACGAGGGGAGCGCTGAAGCTTTCTTT,CASGEGYEGSAEAFF,TRBV2,TRBJ1-1,NA,NA
TGTGCTAGTGGTTTGGTAGGGGACAGTGTGAATCAGCCCCAGCATTTT,CASGLVGDSVNQPQHF,TRBV12-5,TRBJ1-5,TRBD1,NA
TGTGCCAGCAGCCAATCTTCGGGGGAGATCACAGATACGCAGTATTTT,CASSQSSGEITDTQYF,TRBV4-2,TRBJ2-3,NA,NA
TGTGCCACAAGGATAGGGGATCATCAGCCCCAGCATTTT,CATRIGDHQPQHF,TRBV10-3,TRBJ1-5,NA,NA
TGTGCCAGCAGCCTGCAGGGGGTTAACTATGGCTACACCTTC,CASSLQGVNYGYTF,TRBV5-6,TRBJ1-2,TRBD1,NA
TGCGCCAGCAGCGGCGGTTTGCAGGGTGGGGAATGGACTGAAGCTTTCTTT,CASSGGLQGGEWTEAFF,TRBV10-1,TRBJ1-1,NA,NA
TGTGCCAGCAGCACAGGGGGCAGGAATGAGCAGTTCTTC,CASSTGGRNEQFF,TRBV11-2,TRBJ2-1,TRBD1,NA
TGTGCCAGCAGCAGCAGGACAGAGAACTATGGCTACACCTTC,CASSSRTENYGYTF,TRBV9,TRBJ1-2,NA,NA
TGTGCCAGCAGTTACCAAGAGGGACAGGGACATGGCTACACCTTC,CASSYQEGQGHGYTF,TRBV6-5,TRBJ1-2,TRBD1,NA
TGTGCCAGCAGGGGACAGAATAGCAATCAGCCCCAGCATTTT,CASRGQNSNQPQHF,TRBV6-5,TRBJ1-5,TRBD1,NA
TGTGCCAGCAGCTTTTTTCCAGGGGGCGCCCCTGAAGCTTTCTTT,CASSFFPGGAPEAFF,TRBV5-6,TRBJ1-1,TRBD1,NA
TGTGCCAGCAGCTTGTCTTCGGGAATGGGAGGGGAGCTGTTTTTT,CASSLSSGMGGELFF,TRBV5-4,TRBJ2-2,NA,NA
TGTGCCAGCAGCTCCTCCTTGACAGGGTCGGAGACCCAGTACTTC,CASSSSLTGSETQYF,TRBV7-9,TRBJ2-5,TRBD1,NA
TGTGCCAGCAGTGAAGAGGACAGCCTCTCCTACAATGAGCAGTTCTTC,CASSEEDSLSYNEQFF,TRBV6-1,TRBJ2-1,NA,NA
TGTGCCAGCAGTGAGCATGAGTATAGGGGAGGGCAGAACACTGAAGCTTTCTTT,CASSEHEYRGGQNTEAFF,TRBV25-1,TRBJ1-1,NA,NA
TGTGCCAGCAGCTTGGACAGCCTAAACACCGGGGAGCTGTTTTTT,CASSLDSLNTGELFF,TRBV5-4,TRBJ2-2,NA,NA
TGTGCCAGCAGCCCCGACAGGGTCAGTCAGCCCCAGCATTTT,CASSPDRVSQPQHF,TRBV7-9,TRBJ1-5,TRBD1,NA
TGTGCCACCAGTGATTTGTACAGCCTGGGCTCACCCCTCCACTTT,CATSDLYSLGSPLHF,TRBV24-1,TRBJ1-6,NA,NA
TGCGCCAGCAGTGAGGCGGGGGGGACTCGCGAGCAGTACTTC,CASSEAGGTREQYF,TRBV10-1,TRBJ2-7,TRBD2,once
TGTGCCAGCACTGGGCAGGGGGTCAACAATCAGCCCCAGCATTTT,CASTGQGVNNQPQHF,TRBV2,TRBJ1-5,TRBD1,NA
TGCGCCAGCACAAGCCCCAGCGGGGGGTACAATGAGCAGTTCTTC,CASTSPSGGYNEQFF,TRBV10-2,TRBJ2-1,TRBD2,NA
TGTGCCACCTCTAGTATCCTCCGGAATGGCGGCTACACCTTC,CATSSILRNGGYTF,TRBV19,TRBJ1-2,NA,NA
TGTGCCAGCAGCCCTCAGACTAGTTATGATACGCAGTATTTT,CASSPQTSYDTQYF,TRBV7-3,TRBJ2-3,NA,NA
TGCGCCAGCAGCCGCGGGACTAGCGGGGGATCAGGGGAGACCCAGTACTTC,CASSRGTSGGSGETQYF,TRBV5-1,TRBJ2-5,TRBD2,NA
TGCAGCGTTGAAGGGGGGGTAGTCATGAACACTGAAGCTTTCTTT,CSVEGGVVMNTEAFF,TRBV29-1,TRBJ1-1,NA,NA
TGTGCCAGCAGCAAACGACTAGCGGGCCCTAGCACAGATACGCAGTATTTT,CASSKRLAGPSTDTQYF,TRBV21-1,TRBJ2-3,NA,NA
TGCGCCAGCAGCCAAGCAACAGGATCTAATGAAAAACTGTTTTTT,CASSQATGSNEKLFF,TRBV4-1,TRBJ1-4,NA,once
TGTGCCAGCAGCCAAAACAGGGTTGCGGATGGCTACACCTTC,CASSQNRVADGYTF,TRBV3-1/TRBV3-2,TRBJ1-2,NA,once
TGCGCCAGCAGCCAATTTCAGTATAAGTTCGGGGGCAGGGGGTATGATGGCTACACCTTC,CASSQFQYKFGGRGYDGYTF,TRBV4-1,TRBJ1-2,TRBD1,NA
TGTGCCAGCAGCTTAAGCCAGGGGGTCGGGTCCTACGAGCAGTACTTC,CASSLSQGVGSYEQYF,TRBV7-9,TRBJ2-7,TRBD1,NA
TGCGCCAGCAGTGAGAGCCTTTACAATGAGCAGTTCTTC,CASSESLYNEQFF,TRBV10-1,TRBJ2-1,NA,NA
TGTGCCAGCAGCTTGTGGGGGGGCACTGAAGCTTTCTTT,CASSLWGGTEAFF,TRBV5-4,TRBJ1-1,NA,NA
TGTGCCAGCAGTTTATGGGGAGTCTCCTCTGGGGCCAACGTCCTGACTTTC,CASSLWGVSSGANVLTF,TRBV27,TRBJ2-6,NA,NA